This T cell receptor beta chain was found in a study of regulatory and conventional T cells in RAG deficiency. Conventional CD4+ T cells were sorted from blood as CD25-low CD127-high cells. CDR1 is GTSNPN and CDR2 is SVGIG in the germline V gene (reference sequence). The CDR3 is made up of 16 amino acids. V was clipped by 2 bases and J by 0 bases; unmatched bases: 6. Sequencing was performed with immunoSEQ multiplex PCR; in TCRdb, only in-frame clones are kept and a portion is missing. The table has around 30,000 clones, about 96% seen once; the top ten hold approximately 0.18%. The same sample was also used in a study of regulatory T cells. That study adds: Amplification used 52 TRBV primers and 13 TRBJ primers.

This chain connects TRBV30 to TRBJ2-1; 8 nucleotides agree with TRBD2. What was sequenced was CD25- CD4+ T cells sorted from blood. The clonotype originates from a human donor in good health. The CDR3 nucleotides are TGTGCCTGGAGTCGGCAGCGGGGGAACTCCTACAATGAGCAGTTCTTC. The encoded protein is CAWSRQRGNSYNEQFF. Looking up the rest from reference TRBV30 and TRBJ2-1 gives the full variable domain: SQTIHQWPATLVQPVGSPLSLECTVEGTSNPNLYWYRQAAGRGLQLLFYSVGIGQISSEVPQNLSASRPQDRQFILSSKKLLLSDSGFYLCAWSRQRGNSYNEQFFGPGTRLTVL.